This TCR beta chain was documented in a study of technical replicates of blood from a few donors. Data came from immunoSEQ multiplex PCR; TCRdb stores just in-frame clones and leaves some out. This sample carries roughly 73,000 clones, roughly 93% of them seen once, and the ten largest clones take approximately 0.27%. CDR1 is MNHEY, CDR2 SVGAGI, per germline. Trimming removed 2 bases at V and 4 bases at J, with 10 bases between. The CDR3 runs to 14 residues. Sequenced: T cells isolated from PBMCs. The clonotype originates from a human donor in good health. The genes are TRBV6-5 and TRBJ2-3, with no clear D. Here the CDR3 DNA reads TGTGCCAGCAGTTACGCGAGCTTTTCAGATACGCAGTATTTT. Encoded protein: CASSYASFSDTQYF.